These 16 T cell receptor beta chains came from one sample sequenced in a study of technical replicates of blood from several donors. The method was immunoSEQ multiplex PCR; TCRdb's version includes in-frame clones alone and lacks a portion of them. The table lists roughly 87,000 clones, roughly nine tenths of them singletons, with approximately 0.41% in the top ten. The sequencing sample was made of T cells isolated from PBMCs. Source of these receptors: a human donor in good health.

This sequence joins TRBV5-1 and TRBJ2-7, with D hard to call. V was clipped by 6 bases and J by 0 bases, with 10 bases between them. The CDR3 consists of 13 residues. Germline CDR1 reads SGHRS; CDR2 reads YFSETQ. Here the CDR3 DNA reads TGCGCCAGCACCGATACAGCCTCCTACGAGCAGTACTTC. Protein: CASTDTASYEQYF. Using reference TRBV5-1 and TRBJ2-7 for the parts outside the CDR3, the full variable domain is KAGVTQTPRYLIKTRGQQVTLSCSPISGHRSVSWYQQTPGQGLQFLFEYFSETQRNKGNFPGRFSGRQFSNSRSEMNVSTLELGDSALYLCASTDTASYEQYFGPGTRLTVT.

The chain is built from TRBV30 and TRBJ2-5; 8 bases map to TRBD2. The CDR3 extends over 14 amino acids. Germline V CDR1 and CDR2: GTSNPN, SVGIG (reference sequence). The junction had 10 bases not matched to a gene; V was cut back by 1 base and J by 9 bases. In DNA, the CDR3 is TGTGCCTGGAGTGGGACTAGCTCATACGAGCCCCAGTACTTC. Protein product: CAWSGTSSYEPQYF.

This clone has only one observation. The chain has TRBV2 and TRBJ2-5, with D maybe TRBD2 (6 bases). This CDR3 is 14 amino acids long. The germline V gene encodes CDR1 SNHLY and CDR2 FYNNEI. Trimming took 5 bases from V and 4 from J, leaving 14 bases between them. The CDR3 DNA follows: TGTGCCAGCAGTAGGGAGGATGTGGCAGAGACCCAGTACTTC. Its translation is CASSREDVAETQYF.

This clone showed up just once. The J gene is TRBJ1-1, the V gene TRBV6-5, with 8 positions matching TRBD1. The CDR3 contains 13 residues. The V and J ends lost 5 bases and 6 bases, in that order; junction bases with no gene match: 5. Germline CDR1 MNHEY, CDR2 SVGAGI. The DNA of the CDR3 is TGTGCCAGCAGTGGATGGGACAGGTCTGAAGCTTTCTTT. Translated, it gives CASSGWDRSEAFF.

The chain recombines TRBV10-2 with TRBJ1-3; 8 nucleotides agree with TRBD1. Looked up from germline, CDR1 is WSHSY and CDR2 is SAAADI. J was trimmed by 7 bases and V by 3 bases; bases with no gene match: 8. This CDR3 is built from 15 residues. The CDR3 DNA sequence: TGCGCCAGCAGTGAAATGGACAGGGAAATCAACACCATATATTTT. This encodes CASSEMDREINTIYF.

The CDR3 here is CASSLNDGSGRINEQFF. The CDR3 DNA follows: TGTGCCAGCAGCTTAAACGACGGCAGCGGGAGGATCAATGAGCAGTTCTTC. This rearrangement joins TRBV7-3 to TRBJ2-1; TRBD2 agrees at 9 bases. The CDR3 totals 17 residues. Germline assignment: CDR1 SGHTA and CDR2 FQGTGA. V was clipped by 1 base and J by 6 bases; unmatched bases: 10.

The chain links TRBV5-1 to TRBJ1-1; 7 bases fit TRBD1. This CDR3 contains 15 residues. V shed 4 bases, J shed 2 bases, and the junction held 8 bases outside the gene matches. Germline-derived CDR1 and CDR2 are SGHRS and YFSETQ. DNA for the CDR3: TGCGCCAGCAGCCTGGGGGACAGTTTTAACACTGAAGCTTTCTTT. It encodes CASSLGDSFNTEAFF.

CDR3 bases: TGTGCCAGCAGTGGTCCGAGGGGACTCGGAACCTACAATGAGCAGTTCTTC. The encoded protein is CASSGPRGLGTYNEQFF. The genes are TRBV6-1 and TRBJ2-1; D might be TRBD2 (6 bases). CDR1 is MNHNS and CDR2 is SASEGT in the germline V gene. Trimming removed 4 bases from V and 2 bases from J, with 18 bases in between. This CDR3 region has 17 residues.

The CDR3 sequence is CASLRGRSGNEQFF. In DNA, the CDR3 is TGTGCCAGCTTGAGGGGGCGATCCGGGAATGAGCAGTTCTTC. This rearrangement joins TRBV28 to TRBJ2-1, with 7 bases identical to TRBD1. This CDR3 is built from 14 residues. Germline CDR1 MDHEN, CDR2 SYDVKM. The J segment lost 7 bases and the V segment lost 8 bases, leaving 11 bases of the junction unmatched.

The chain has TRBV5-6 and TRBJ1-5; D might be TRBD1 (5 bases). The CDR3 contains 14 residues. The ends were cut back, 4 bases at V and 4 bases at J, with 12 bases in the middle. The germline CDR1 and CDR2 sequences are SGHDT and YYEEEE. The chain's CDR3 is CASSRRGTNQPQHF. DNA of the CDR3: TGTGCCAGCAGCCGGCGGGGGACTAATCAGCCCCAGCATTTT.

The chain couples TRBV4-3 to TRBJ2-3; D is uncertain. Germline CDR1 LGHNA, CDR2 YSLEER. The V and J ends lost 1 base and 4 bases respectively, with 12 bases between them. The CDR3 spans 15 residues. DNA for the CDR3: TGCGCCAGCAGCCAAGCTGGCAGAGACTCAGATACGCAGTATTTT. Protein sequence: CASSQAGRDSDTQYF.

The chain links TRBV27 to TRBJ2-6, with D perhaps matching TRBD1 (6 bases). The CDR3 runs to 15 residues. V was cut by 5 bases and J by 2 bases, with 10 bases left in between. CDR1 and CDR2 (germline): MNHEY, SMNVEV (reference sequence). The CDR3 loop reads CASSQQGAGANVLTF. CDR3 sequence (DNA): TGTGCCAGCAGTCAACAGGGAGCTGGGGCCAACGTCCTGACTTTC.

The chain combines TRBV6-1 with TRBJ2-5, with 10 positions matching TRBD1. With V trimmed by 3 bases and J by 2 bases, 6 bases remained unmatched. Germline CDR1 and CDR2: MNHNS and SASEGT. The CDR3 consists of 16 residues. CDR3 nucleotides: TGTGCCAGCAGTGAGATTTGGACAGGGGGTCAAGAGACCCAGTACTTC. Amino acid sequence: CASSEIWTGGQETQYF.

V and J are TRBV27 and TRBJ1-2; D is perhaps TRBD1 (6 bases). Germline-derived CDR1 and CDR2 are MNHEY and SMNVEV (reference sequence). The CDR3 has 15 residues. V was shortened by 0 bases and J by 3 bases, with 11 bases between the two germline ends. The CDR3 sequence is CASSLSWGLDYGYTF. DNA for the CDR3: TGTGCCAGCAGTTTATCGTGGGGGCTTGACTATGGCTACACCTTC.

The count of this clone is one. The gene calls are TRBV7-3 and TRBJ1-1; 9 bases map to TRBD1. Germline CDR1 and CDR2: SGHTA and FQGTGA. Trimming at V came to 5 bases and at J to 6 bases, leaving 4 bases not matched to a gene. This CDR3 region has 13 residues. CDR3 region: CASSQGQGAEAFF. The DNA for the CDR3 is TGTGCCAGCAGCCAGGGACAGGGTGCTGAAGCTTTCTTT. Together with reference TRBV7-3 and TRBJ1-1, the CDR3 gives the full variable domain: GAGVSQTPSNKVTEKGKYVELRCDPISGHTALYWYRQSLGQGPEFLIYFQGTGAADDSGLPNDRFFAVRPEGSVSTLKIQRTERGDSAVYLCASSQGQGAEAFFGQGTRLTVV.

V is TRBV19 and J is TRBJ2-7; 7 bases align to TRBD2. The V segment lost 4 bases and the J segment 0 bases; nucleotides outside the gene matches: 9. The germline CDR1 and CDR2 sequences are LNHDA and SQIVND (reference sequence). The CDR3 is 16 residues long. This CDR3 reads CASSTISTSDSYEQYF. For the CDR3, the DNA is TGTGCCAGTAGTACTATCAGTACTAGCGACTCCTACGAGCAGTACTTC.